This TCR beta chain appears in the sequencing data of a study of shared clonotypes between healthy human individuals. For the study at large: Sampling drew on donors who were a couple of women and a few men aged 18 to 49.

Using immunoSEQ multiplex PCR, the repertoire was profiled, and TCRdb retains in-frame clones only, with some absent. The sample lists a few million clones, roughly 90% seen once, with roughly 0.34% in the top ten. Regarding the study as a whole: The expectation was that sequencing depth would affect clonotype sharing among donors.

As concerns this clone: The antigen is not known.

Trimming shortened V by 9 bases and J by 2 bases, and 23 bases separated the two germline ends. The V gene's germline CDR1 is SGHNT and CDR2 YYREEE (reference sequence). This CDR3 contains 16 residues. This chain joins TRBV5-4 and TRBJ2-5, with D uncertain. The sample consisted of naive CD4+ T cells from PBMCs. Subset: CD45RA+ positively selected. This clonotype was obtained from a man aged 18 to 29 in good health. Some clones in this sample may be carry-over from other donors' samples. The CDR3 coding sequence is TGTGCCATCACTCCCTGGGCCGGCCAGCATCAAGAGACCCAGTACTTC. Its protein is CAITPWAGQHQETQYF.